This paragraph reports one T cell receptor (beta chain). The CDR3 covers 12 residues. CDR1 ENHRY and CDR2 SYGVKD come from the germline V gene. The J segment lost 1 base and the V segment lost 10 bases, leaving 3 bases of the junction unmatched. Assay: immunoSEQ multiplex PCR; the TCRdb copy retains only in-frame clones and omits some. Here the sample spans approximately 73,000 clones, more than 80% being singletons. This sample is part of a study of T cell changes during pregnancy in multiple sclerosis. The rearrangement joins TRBV10-3 to TRBJ2-5; 7 bases match TRBD1. This clonotype originated in a female donor with multiple sclerosis, enrolled in a pregnancy study. The sequencing here drew on CD4+ T cells from peripheral blood mononuclear cells, taken before pregnancy. Written as DNA, the CDR3 is TGTGCCACCGGGACAGCCCAAGAGACCCAGTACTTC. It specifies CATGTAQETQYF.